The sequence of this T cell receptor beta chain was determined in a study of T cell clonality in common variable immunodeficiency. Study results and limitations: Shared TCRbeta clones were fewer between CVID subjects than controls. Compared with healthy controls, CVID subjects showed increased TCRbeta clonality, mostly in about a third.

The CDR3 sequence is 13 residues long. Between the trimmed V and J ends, which lost 6 bases and 7 bases, there was a span of 15 bases. Here immunoSEQ multiplex PCR was the method, and the copy in TCRdb shows in-frame clones only, minus some. The specimen has about 39,000 clones, none found just once. This clone was counted many times. The antigen is unknown. The CDR3 end falls 3 residues outside the read, so it is completed with the germline J gene. This rearrangement joins TRBV12-3 or TRBV12-4 to TRBJ1-2; D unclear. What was sequenced was peripheral blood mononuclear cells. The sequence derives from a person aged 18 to 70 in good health. The CDR3 protein is CASSRAQSGGYTF. Partial CDR3 DNA: TGTGCCAGCAGCCGAGCGCAGTCCGGTGGC.